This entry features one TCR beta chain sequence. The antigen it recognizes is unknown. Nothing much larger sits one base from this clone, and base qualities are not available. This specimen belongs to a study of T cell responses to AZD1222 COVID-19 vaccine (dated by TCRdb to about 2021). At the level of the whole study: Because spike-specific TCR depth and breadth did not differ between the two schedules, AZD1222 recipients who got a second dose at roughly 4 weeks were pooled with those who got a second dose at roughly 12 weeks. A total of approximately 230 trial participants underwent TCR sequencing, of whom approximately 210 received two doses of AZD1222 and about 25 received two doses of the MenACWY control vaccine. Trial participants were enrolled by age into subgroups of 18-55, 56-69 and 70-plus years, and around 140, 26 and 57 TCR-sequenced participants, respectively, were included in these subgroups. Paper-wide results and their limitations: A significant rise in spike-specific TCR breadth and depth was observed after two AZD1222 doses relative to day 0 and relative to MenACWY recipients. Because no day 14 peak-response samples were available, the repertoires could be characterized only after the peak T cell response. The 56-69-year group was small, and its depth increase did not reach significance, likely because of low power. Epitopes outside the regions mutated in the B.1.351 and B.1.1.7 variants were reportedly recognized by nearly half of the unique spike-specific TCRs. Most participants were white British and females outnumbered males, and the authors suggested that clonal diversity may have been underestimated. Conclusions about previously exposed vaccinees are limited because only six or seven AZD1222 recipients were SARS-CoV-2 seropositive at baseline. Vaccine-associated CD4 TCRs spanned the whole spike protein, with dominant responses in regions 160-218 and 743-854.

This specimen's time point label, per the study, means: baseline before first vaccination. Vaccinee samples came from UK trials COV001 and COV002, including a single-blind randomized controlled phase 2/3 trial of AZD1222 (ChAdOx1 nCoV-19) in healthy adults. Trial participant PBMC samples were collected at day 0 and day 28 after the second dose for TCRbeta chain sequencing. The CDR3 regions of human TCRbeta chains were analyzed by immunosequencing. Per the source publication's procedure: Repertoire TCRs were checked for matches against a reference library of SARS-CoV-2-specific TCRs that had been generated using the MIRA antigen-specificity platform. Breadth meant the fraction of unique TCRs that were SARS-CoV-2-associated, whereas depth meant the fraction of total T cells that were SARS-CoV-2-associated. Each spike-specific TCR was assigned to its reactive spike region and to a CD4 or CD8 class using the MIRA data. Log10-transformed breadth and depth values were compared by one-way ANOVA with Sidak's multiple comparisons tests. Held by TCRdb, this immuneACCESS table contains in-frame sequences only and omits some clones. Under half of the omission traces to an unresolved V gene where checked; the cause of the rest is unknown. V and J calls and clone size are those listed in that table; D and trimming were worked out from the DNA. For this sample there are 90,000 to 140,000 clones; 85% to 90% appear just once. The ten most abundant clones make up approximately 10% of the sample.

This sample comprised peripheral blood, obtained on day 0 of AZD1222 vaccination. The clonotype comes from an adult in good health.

The nucleotide sequence reads TGTGCCAGCAGTCCTACAGGAGTAATAAGTCAGCCCCAGCATTTT. Its protein reads: CASSPTGVISQPQHF. This chain joins TRBV5-5 to TRBJ1-5; the D gene is perhaps TRBD1, from 5 matching bases. The CDR3 contains 15 residues, cysteine and phenylalanine counted. Kept here is only the CDR3 DNA, which spans 45 bases and is read in frame from base 1. The germline V gene (reference sequence) sets CDR1 to SGHKS and CDR2 to YYEKEE. V is shortened by 5 bases, J by 6 bases, and the region joining them spans 18 bases.